This TCR beta chain is drawn from a study of shared clonotypes between healthy human individuals. Study context: Donors were two women and a few men aged 18 to 49. Study-wide results and limits: Generally, naive subsets came out with larger estimated richness than memory subsets.

Details on this clone: Its specificity is not known. The sample carries other DNA sequences with the same CDR3.

The authors split each subset's genomic DNA evenly across several immunoSEQ plates. Generated by immunoSEQ multiplex PCR, the TCRdb table keeps only in-frame clones and is missing some. The sample lists about 1,800,000 clones, over 85% occurring once. Naive-designated CD8 cells lacked CD45RO, were positively enriched for CCR7, and omitted terminally differentiated effector memory CD45RA+ cells. The germline V gene has CDR1 LNHDA and CDR2 SQIVND (reference sequence). Trimming took 7 bases from V and 3 from J; bases not matched to a gene: 5. CDR3 length: 14 amino acids. Sequences were obtained from naive CD8+ T cells sorted from blood. The source is a man between 18 and 35 years old in good health. The V gene is TRBV19, the J gene TRBJ2-3; 9 positions agree with TRBD2. The CDR3: CASTPTSGTDTQYF. Here the CDR3 DNA reads TGTGCCAGTACCCCGACTAGCGGAACAGATACGCAGTATTTT.